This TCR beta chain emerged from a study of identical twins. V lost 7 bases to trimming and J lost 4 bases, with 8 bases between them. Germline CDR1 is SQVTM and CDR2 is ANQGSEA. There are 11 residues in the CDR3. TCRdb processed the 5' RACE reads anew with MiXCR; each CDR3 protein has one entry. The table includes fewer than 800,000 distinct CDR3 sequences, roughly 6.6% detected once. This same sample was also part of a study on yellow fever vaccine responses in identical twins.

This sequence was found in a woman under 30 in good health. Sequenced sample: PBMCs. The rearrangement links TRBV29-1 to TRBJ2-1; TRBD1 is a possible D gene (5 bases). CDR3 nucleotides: TGCAGCGCCTACAGGTACAATGAGCAGTTCTTC. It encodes CSAYRYNEQFF.